This is a list of T cell receptor beta chains from one sample in a study of CD8+CD57+ T cells in acquired aplastic anemia. TCRdb independently ran MiXCR on the reads; one entry per CDR3 protein. This sample has 35,000 to 40,000 distinct CDR3 sequences, with about 77% found just once. The sample was sorted CD4+, CD8+, or CD8+CD57+ T cells (not recorded which) from PBMCs. These receptors came from a human donor in good health, serving as a control. Both conserved end residues are part of each CDR3.

cdr3_length	v_call	cdr3_aa
13	TRBV27	CASSYGPNTEAFF
15	TRBV15	CATSRRKTGETEAFF
14	TRBV2	CASSWDTGTDTQYF
14	TRBV25-1	CASSEWQGLHGYTF
14	TRBV29-1	CSVEDRGRLYGYTF
14	TRBV15	CATSRDTWNTEAFF
17	TRBV4-2	CASSQDSGGSGANVLTF
12	TRBV20-1	CSASVGSTEAFF
12	TRBV29-1	CSVEGGNTEAFF
13	TRBV29-1	CSVQRQSYNEQFF
14	TRBV19	CASSAGQGGNTIYF
14	TRBV6-1	CASSPWEGRGEQYF
14	TRBV4-3	CASSRKGEGNEQFF
15	TRBV25-1	CASSEFAGLNSPLHF
15	TRBV2	CASNQGGPYSYEQYF
15	TRBV24-1	CATSEGQGHNEKLFF
12	TRBV10-2	CASRGSTDTRYF
15	TRBV5-1	CASSLQGTGANVLTF
12	TRBV19	CASRMANTEAFF
17	TRBV25-1	CASSEYYKVASGDEQYF
12	TRBV5-1	CASSWDSYGYTF
15	TRBV9	CASSVTGAFQETQYF
14	TRBV19	CASKYTVGSYEQYF
13	TRBV24-1	CATSDLTDNEQFF
12	TRBV24-1	CATSDTRNIQYF
13	TRBV29-1	CSVQGLPNQPQHF
16	TRBV7-3	CASSLNRRDYAGEQYF
14	TRBV19	CASTFGTGANVLTF
15	TRBV7-3	CASSDPSGGAVEQFF
15	TRBV9	CASSDPGQNTGELFF
17	TRBV14	CASSQDQGGEIGEKLFF
14	TRBV15	CATSRDLKDSPLHF
13	TRBV2	CASGERREYGYTF
17	TRBV5-1	CASSSTSGPKQYNEQFF
12	TRBV10-3	CAISDGGYGYTF
13	TRBV2	CASSAGGDSPLHF
12	TRBV9	CASSVGQSPLHF
14	TRBV6-1	CASSPGAGYFEQYF
17	TRBV5-5	CASSRQMSGQGAGEQYF